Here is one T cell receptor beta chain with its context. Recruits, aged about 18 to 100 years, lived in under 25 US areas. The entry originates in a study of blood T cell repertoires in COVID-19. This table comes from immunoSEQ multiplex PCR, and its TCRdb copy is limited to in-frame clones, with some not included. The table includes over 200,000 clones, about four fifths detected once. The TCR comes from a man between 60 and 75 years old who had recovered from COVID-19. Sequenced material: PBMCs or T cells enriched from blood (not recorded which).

The CDR3 coding sequence is TGCGCCAGCAGTCAATCGGGGGGGAAGACCCAGTACTTC. This gives the protein CASSQSGGKTQYF. V gene TRBV23-1 combines with J gene TRBJ2-5; TRBD2 agrees at 7 bases. TRBV23-1 carries the ORF label, with uncertain function. CDR3 length: 13 amino acids. V shed 0 bases, J shed 6 bases, and the junction held 1 base outside the gene matches.